This entry features one TCR beta chain sequence. What it binds is not known. The data derive from a study of cytomegalovirus exposure and HLA in healthy donors. Whole-study results and caveats: In a later analysis, compared with equally common non-associated chains, HLA-associated beta chains were more expanded. According to the study, 180 or so TCR beta chains were cytomegalovirus-associated.

13 Jbeta primers and 60 Vbeta primers were used for the PCR. Clones were sequenced by immunoSEQ multiplex PCR, and TCRdb holds only the in-frame ones, with some missing. The table includes around 200,000 clones, 70% to 80% detected once. This CDR3 is built from 17 residues. Germline CDR1 SGHNT, CDR2 YENEEA. V trimming: 1 base; J trimming: 7 bases; junction bases outside the gene matches: 15. The clonotype originates from a woman younger than 45 in good health and CMV-seropositive. The source material was PBMCs. This chain uses TRBV11-3 with TRBJ2-7; the match to TRBD2 covers 8 bases. CDR3 region: CASSLVLAGAIVDEQYF. CDR3 coding DNA: TGTGCCAGCAGCTTAGTGCTAGCGGGTGCGATAGTTGATGAGCAGTACTTC.